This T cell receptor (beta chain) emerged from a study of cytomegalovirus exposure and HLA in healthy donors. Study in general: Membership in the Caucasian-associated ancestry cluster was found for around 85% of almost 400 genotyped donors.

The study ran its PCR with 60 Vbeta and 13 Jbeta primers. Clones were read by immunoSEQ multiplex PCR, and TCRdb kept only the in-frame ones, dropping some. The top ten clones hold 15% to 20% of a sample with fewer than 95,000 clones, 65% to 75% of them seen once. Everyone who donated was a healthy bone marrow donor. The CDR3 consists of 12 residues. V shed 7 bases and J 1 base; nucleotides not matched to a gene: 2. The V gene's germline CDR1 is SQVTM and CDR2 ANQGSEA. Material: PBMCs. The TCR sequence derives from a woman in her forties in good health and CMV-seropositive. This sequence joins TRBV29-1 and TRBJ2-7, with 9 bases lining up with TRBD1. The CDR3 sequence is CSGGQGSYEQYF. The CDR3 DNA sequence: TGCAGCGGGGGACAGGGATCCTACGAGCAGTACTTC.